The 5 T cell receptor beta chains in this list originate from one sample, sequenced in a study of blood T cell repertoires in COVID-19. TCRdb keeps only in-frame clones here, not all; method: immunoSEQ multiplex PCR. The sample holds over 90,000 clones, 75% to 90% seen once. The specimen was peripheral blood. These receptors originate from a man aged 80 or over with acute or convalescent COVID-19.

This CDR3 reads CATSIQLGTAWPQHF. CDR3 sequence (DNA): TGTGCCACCAGCATACAATTGGGGACTGCCTGGCCCCAGCATTTT. V usage is TRBV15 and J usage is TRBJ1-5; a weak D match, TRBD1 (5 bases). V was shortened by 4 bases and J by 9 bases, with 19 bases between the two germline ends. The germline V gene encodes CDR1 LNHNV and CDR2 YYDKDF (reference sequence). This CDR3 region has 15 residues.

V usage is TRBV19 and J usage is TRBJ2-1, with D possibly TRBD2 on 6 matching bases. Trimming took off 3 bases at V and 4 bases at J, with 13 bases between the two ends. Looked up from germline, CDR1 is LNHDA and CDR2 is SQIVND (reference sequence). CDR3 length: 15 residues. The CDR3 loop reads CASSIYLRDYNEQFF. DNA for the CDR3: TGTGCCAGTAGTATTTATCTGCGGGATTACAATGAGCAGTTCTTC.

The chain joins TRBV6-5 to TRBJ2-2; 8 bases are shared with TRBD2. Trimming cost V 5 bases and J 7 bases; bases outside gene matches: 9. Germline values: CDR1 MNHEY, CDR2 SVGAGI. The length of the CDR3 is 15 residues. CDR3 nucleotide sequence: TGTGCCAGCAGTCCGGGACTAGACTTTCTCGGGGAGCTGTTTTTT. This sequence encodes CASSPGLDFLGELFF.

CDR3 sequence reads: CASSVWTSGRKVTQYF. In DNA form, the CDR3 reads TGTGCCAGCAGCGTCTGGACTAGCGGGAGGAAGGTGACCCAGTACTTC. This chain connects TRBV27 to TRBJ2-5; TRBD2 aligns across 14 bases. The CDR3 consists of 16 residues. Germline V lookup: CDR1 MNHEY, CDR2 SMNVEV (reference sequence). J was trimmed by 7 bases and V by 6 bases; bases with no gene match: 10.

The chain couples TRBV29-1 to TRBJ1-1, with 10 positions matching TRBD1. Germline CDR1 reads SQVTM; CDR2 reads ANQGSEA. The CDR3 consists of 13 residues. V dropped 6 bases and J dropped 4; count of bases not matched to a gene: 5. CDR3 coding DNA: TGCAGCGTCGTACGGACAGGGGGCACTGAAGCTTTCTTT. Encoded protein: CSVVRTGGTEAFF.